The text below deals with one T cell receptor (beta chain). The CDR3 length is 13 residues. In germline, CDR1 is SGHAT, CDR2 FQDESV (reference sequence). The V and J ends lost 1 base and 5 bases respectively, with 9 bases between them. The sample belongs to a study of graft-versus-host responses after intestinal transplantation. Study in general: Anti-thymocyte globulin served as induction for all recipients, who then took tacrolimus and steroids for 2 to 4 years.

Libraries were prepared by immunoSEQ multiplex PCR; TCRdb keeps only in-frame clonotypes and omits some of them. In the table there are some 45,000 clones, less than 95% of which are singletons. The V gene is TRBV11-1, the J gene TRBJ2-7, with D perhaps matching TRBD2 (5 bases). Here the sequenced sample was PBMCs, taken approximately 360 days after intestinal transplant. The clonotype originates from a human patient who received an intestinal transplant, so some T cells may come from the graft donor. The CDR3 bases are TGTGCCAGCAGCTTAGGAGGGAACCACGAGCAGTACTTC. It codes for CASSLGGNHEQYF.